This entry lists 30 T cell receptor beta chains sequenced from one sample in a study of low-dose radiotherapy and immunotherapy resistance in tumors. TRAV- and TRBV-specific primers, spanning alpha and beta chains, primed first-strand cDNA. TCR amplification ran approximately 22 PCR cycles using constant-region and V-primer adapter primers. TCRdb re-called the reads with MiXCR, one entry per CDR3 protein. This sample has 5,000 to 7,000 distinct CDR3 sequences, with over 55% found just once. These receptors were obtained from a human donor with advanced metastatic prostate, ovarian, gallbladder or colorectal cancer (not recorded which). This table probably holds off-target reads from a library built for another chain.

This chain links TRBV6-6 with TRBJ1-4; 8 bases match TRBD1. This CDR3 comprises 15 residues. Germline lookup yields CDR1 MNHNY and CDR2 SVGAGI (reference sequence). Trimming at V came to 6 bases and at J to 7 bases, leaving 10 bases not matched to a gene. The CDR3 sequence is CASRENRGGGEKLFF. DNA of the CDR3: TGTGCCAGCAGGGAAAACAGGGGGGGTGGTGAAAAACTGTTTTTT.

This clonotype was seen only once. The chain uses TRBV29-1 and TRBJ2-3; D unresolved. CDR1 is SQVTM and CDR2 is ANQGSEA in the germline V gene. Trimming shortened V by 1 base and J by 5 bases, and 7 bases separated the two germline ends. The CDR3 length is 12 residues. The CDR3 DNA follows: TGCAGCGTTGAAGTACGAGGAGATACGCAGTATTTT. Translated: CSVEVRGDTQYF.

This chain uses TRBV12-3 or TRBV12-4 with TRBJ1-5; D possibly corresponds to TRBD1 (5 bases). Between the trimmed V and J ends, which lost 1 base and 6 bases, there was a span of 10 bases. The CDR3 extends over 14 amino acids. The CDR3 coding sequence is TGTGCCAGCAGTTTAGGCAGGGAGGTTCAGCCCCAGCATTTT. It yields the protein CASSLGREVQPQHF.

CDR3: CASRSIDSYEQYF. The DNA of the CDR3 is TGTGCCAGCAGGTCAATAGACAGTTACGAGCAGTACTTC. The chain has TRBV28 and TRBJ2-7, with a possible D match to TRBD1 (5 bases). The germline V gene encodes CDR1 MDHEN and CDR2 SYDVKM. There are 13 residues in the CDR3. The V and J ends lost 6 bases and 4 bases respectively, with 13 bases between them.

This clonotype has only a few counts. The CDR3 bases are TGCAGCGGGGCCCAGACCACAGATACGCAGTATTTT. Translating it yields CSGAQTTDTQYF. This chain uses TRBV29-1 with TRBJ2-3; no firm D call. Germline V lookup: CDR1 SQVTM, CDR2 ANQGSEA. V was shortened by 7 bases and J by 2 bases, with 10 bases between the two germline ends. The CDR3 is made up of 12 amino acids.

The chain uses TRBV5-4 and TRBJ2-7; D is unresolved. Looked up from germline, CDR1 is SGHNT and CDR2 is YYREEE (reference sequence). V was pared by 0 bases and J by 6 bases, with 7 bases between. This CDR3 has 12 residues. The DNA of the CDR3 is TGTGCCAGCAGCTTGGACTTTCGCGAGCAGTACTTC. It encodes CASSLDFREQYF.

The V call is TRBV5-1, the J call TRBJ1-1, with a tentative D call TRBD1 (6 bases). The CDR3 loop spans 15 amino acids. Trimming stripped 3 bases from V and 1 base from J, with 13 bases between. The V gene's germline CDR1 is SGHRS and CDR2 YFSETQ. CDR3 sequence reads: CASSSLATGNTEAFF. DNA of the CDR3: TGCGCCAGCAGCTCACTTGCGACAGGGAACACTGAAGCTTTCTTT. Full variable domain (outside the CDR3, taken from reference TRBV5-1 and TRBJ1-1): KAGVTQTPRYLIKTRGQQVTLSCSPISGHRSVSWYQQTPGQGLQFLFEYFSETQRNKGNFPGRFSGRQFSNSRSEMNVSTLELGDSALYLCASSSLATGNTEAFFGQGTRLTVV.

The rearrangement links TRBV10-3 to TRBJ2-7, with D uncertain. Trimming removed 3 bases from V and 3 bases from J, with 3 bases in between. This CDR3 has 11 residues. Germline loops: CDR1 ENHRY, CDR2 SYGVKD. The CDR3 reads CAISELYEQYF. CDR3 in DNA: TGTGCCATCAGTGAACTCTACGAGCAGTACTTC.

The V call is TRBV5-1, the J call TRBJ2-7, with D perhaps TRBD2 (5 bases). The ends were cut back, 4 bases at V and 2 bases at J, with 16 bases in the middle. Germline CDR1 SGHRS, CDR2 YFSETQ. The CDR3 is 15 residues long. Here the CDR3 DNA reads TGCGCCAGCAGCGTATCAGGAGGAGGCCCCTACGAGCAGTACTTC. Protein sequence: CASSVSGGGPYEQYF.

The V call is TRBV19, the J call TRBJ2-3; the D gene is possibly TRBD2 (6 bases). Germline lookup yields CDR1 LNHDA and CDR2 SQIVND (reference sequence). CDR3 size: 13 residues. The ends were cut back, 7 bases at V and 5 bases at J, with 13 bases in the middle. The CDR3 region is CASIQDGGDTQYF. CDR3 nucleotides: TGTGCCAGTATACAGGACGGGGGAGATACGCAGTATTTT.

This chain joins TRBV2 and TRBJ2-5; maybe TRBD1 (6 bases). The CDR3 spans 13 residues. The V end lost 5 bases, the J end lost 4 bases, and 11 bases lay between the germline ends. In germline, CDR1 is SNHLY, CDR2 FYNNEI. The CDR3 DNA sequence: TGTGCCAGCAGTTCCGACAGGAGAGAGACCCAGTACTTC. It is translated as CASSSDRRETQYF.

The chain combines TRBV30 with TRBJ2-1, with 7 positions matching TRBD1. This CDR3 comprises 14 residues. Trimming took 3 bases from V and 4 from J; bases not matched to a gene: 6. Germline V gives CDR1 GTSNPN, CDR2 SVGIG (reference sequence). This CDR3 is CAWRLLGQYNEQFF. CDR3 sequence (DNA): TGTGCCTGGAGGCTCCTGGGACAGTACAATGAGCAGTTCTTC.

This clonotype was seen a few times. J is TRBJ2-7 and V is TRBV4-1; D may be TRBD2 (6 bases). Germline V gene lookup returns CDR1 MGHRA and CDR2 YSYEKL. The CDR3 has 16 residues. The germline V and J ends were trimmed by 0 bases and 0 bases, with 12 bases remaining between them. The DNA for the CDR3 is TGCGCCAGCAGCCAAGATTTTGGAGGGAGCTCCTACGAGCAGTACTTC. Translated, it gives CASSQDFGGSSYEQYF.

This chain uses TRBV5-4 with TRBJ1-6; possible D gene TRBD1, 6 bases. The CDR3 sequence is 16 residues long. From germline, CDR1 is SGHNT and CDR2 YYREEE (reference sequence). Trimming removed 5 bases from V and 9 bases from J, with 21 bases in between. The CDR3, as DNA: TGTGCCAGCAGAGAGGAAGGGACATCTCGCCTTTCACCCCTCCACTTT. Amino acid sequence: CASREEGTSRLSPLHF.

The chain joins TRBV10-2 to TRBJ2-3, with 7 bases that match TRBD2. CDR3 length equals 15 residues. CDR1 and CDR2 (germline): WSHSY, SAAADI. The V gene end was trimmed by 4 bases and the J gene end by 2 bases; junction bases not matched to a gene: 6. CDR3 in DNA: TGCGCCAGCAGTGGGGGAGCGGGGTACACAGATACGCAGTATTTT. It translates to CASSGGAGYTDTQYF.

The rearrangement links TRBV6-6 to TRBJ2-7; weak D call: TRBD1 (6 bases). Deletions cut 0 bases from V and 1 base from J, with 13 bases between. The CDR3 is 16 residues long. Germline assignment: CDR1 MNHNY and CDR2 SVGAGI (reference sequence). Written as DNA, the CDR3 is TGTGCCAGCAGTTACTCGTATGACCAGGGGTCCTACGAGCAGTACTTC. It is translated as CASSYSYDQGSYEQYF.

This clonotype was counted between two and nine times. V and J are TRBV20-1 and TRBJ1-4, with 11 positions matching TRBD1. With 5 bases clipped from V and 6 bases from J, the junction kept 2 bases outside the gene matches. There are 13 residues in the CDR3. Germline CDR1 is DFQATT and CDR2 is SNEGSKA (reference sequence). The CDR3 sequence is CSARGQGDEKLFF. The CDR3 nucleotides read TGCAGTGCTCGGGGACAGGGGGATGAAAAACTGTTTTTT.

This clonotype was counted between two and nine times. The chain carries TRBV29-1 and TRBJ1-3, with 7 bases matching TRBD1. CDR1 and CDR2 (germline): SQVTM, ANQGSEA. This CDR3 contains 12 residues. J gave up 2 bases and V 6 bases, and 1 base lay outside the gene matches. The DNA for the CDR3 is TGCAGCGTCGGGACAGCTGGAAACACCATATATTTT. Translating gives CSVGTAGNTIYF.

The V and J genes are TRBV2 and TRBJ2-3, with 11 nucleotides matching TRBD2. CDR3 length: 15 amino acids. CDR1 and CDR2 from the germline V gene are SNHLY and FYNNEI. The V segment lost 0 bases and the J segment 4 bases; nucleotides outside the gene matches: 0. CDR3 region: CASSEASGGADTQYF. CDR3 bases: TGTGCCAGCAGTGAAGCTAGCGGGGGGGCAGATACGCAGTATTTT.

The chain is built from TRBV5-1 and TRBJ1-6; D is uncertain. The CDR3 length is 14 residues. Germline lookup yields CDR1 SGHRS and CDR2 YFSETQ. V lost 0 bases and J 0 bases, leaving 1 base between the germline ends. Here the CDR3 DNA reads TGCGCCAGCAGCTTGGCCTCCTATAATTCACCCCTCCACTTT. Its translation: CASSLASYNSPLHF.

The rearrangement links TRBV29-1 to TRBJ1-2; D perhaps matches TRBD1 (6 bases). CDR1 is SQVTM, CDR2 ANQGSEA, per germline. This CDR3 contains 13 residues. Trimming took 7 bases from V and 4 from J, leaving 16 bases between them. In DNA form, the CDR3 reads TGCAGCGCCTCCCCGGGGGCGGGCTATGGCTACACCTTC. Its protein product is CSASPGAGYGYTF.

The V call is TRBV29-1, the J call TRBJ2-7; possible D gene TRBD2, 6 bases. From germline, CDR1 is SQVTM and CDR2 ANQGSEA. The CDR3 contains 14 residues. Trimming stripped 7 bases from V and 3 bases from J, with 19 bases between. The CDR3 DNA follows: TGCAGCGCTATCCTAGCGTCGTCCGTCTACGAGCAGTACTTC. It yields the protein CSAILASSVYEQYF.

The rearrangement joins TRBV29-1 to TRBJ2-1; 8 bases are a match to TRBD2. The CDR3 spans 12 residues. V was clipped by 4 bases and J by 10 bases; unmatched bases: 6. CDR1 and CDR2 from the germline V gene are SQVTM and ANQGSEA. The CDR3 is CSVAGRAEEQFF. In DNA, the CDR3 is TGCAGCGTTGCCGGGAGGGCTGAGGAGCAGTTCTTC.

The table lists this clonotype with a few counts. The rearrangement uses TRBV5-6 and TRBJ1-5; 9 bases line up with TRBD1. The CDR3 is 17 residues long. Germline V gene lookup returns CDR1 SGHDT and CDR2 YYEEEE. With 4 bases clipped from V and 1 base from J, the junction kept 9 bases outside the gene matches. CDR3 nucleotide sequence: TGTGCCAGCAGCGGATCTACAGGGGGCGCGAGCAATCAGCCCCAGCATTTT. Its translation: CASSGSTGGASNQPQHF.

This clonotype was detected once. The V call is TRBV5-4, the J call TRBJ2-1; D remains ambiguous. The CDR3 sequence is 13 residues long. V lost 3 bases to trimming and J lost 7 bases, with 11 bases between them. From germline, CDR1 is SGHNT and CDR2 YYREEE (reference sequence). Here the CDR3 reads CASSWPLRNEQFF. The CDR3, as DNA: TGTGCCAGCAGCTGGCCCCTACGTAATGAGCAGTTCTTC. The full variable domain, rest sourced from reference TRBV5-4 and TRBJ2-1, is ETGVTQSPTHLIKTRGQQVTLRCSSQSGHNTVSWYQQALGQGPQFIFQYYREEENGRGNFPPRFSGLQFPNYSSELNVNALELDDSALYLCASSWPLRNEQFFGPGTRLTVL.

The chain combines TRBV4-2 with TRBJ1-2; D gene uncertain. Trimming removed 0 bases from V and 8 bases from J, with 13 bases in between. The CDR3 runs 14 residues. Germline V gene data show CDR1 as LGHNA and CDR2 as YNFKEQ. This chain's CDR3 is CASSQETGNWGYTF. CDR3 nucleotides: TGTGCCAGCAGCCAAGAAACCGGGAATTGGGGCTACACCTTC.

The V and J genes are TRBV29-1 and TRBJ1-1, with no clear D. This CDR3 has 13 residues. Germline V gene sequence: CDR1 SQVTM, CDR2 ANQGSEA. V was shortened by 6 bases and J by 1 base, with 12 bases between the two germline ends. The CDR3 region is CSVPGLPNTEAFF. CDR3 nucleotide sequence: TGCAGCGTCCCGGGCCTCCCGAACACTGAAGCTTTCTTT.

CDR3 in amino acids: CASSTSGRTGELFF. Written as DNA, the CDR3 is TGTGCCAGCAGTACGTCCGGCCGGACCGGGGAGCTGTTTTTT. J is TRBJ2-2 and V is TRBV28; no clear D. V lost 5 bases and J 5 bases, leaving 12 bases between the germline ends. CDR1 is MDHEN and CDR2 is SYDVKM in the germline V gene. This CDR3 has 14 residues.

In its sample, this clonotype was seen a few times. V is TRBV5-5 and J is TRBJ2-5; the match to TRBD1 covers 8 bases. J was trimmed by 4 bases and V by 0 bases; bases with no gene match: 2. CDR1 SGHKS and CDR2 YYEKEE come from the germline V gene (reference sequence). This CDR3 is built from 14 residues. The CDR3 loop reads CASSLEGTGETQYF. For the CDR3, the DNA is TGTGCCAGCAGCTTGGAAGGGACAGGAGAGACCCAGTACTTC.

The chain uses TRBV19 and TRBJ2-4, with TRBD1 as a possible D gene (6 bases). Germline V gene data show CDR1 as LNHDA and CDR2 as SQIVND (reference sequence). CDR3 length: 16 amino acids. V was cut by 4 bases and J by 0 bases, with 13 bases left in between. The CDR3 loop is CASSTLYREAKNIQYF. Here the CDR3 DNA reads TGTGCCAGTAGTACATTATACAGGGAAGCCAAAAACATTCAGTACTTC.